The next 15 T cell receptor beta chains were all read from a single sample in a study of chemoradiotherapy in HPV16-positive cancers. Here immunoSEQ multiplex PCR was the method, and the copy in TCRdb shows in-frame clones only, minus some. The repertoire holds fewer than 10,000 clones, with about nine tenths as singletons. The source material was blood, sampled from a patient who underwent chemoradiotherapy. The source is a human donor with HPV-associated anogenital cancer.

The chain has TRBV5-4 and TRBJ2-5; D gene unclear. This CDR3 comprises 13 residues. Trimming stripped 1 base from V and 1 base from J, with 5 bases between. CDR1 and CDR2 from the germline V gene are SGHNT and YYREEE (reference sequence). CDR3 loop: CASSLYSQETQYF. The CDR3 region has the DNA TGTGCCAGCAGCTTGTACAGCCAAGAGACCCAGTACTTC.

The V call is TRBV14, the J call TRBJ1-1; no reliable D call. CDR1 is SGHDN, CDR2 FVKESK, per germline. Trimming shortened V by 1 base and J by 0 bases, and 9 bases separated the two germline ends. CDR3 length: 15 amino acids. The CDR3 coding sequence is TGTGCCAGCAGCCAAGTACCGGGGATGAACACTGAAGCTTTCTTT. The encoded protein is CASSQVPGMNTEAFF.

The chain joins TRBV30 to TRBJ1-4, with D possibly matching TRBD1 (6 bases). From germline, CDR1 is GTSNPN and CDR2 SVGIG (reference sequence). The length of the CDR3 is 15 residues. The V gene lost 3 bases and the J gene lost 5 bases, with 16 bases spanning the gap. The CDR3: CAWRIRQDGNEKLFF. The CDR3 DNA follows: TGTGCCTGGAGAATTCGACAGGACGGAAATGAAAAACTGTTTTTT.

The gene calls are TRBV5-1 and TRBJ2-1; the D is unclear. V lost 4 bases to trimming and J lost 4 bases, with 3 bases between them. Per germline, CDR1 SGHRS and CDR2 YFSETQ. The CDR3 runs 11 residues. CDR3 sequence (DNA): TGCGCCAGCAGCGAATACAATGAGCAGTTCTTC. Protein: CASSEYNEQFF.

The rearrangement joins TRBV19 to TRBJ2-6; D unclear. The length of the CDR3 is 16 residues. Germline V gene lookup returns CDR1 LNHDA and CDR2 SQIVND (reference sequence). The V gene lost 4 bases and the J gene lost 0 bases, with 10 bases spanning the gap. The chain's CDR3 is CASSSLSPSGANVLTF. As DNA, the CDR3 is TGTGCCAGTAGTAGCTTGTCCCCCTCTGGGGCCAACGTCCTGACTTTC.

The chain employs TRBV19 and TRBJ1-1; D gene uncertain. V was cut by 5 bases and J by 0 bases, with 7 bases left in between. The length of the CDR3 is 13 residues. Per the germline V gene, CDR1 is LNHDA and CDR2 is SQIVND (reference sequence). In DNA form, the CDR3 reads TGTGCCAGTAGTGGAGTATTGAACACTGAAGCTTTCTTT. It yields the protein CASSGVLNTEAFF.

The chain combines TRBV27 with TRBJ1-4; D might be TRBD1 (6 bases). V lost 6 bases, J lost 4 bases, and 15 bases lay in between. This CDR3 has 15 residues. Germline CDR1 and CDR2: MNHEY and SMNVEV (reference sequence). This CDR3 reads CASSWGGRYNEKLFF. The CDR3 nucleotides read TGTGCCAGCAGCTGGGGGGGCAGGTATAATGAAAAACTGTTTTTT.

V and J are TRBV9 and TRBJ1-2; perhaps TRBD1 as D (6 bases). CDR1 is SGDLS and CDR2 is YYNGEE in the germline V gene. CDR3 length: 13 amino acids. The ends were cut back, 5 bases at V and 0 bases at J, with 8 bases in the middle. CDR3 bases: TGTGCCAGCAGGGGACAATCTAACTATGGCTACACCTTC. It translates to CASRGQSNYGYTF.

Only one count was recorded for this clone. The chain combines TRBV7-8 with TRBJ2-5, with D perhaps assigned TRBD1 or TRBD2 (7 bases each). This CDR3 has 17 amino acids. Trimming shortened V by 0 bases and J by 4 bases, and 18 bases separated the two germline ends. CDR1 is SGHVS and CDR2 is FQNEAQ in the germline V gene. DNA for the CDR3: TGTGCCAGCAGCTTAGCCCAAGGGGGAGGGGGCCGAGAGACCCAGTACTTC. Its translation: CASSLAQGGGGRETQYF.

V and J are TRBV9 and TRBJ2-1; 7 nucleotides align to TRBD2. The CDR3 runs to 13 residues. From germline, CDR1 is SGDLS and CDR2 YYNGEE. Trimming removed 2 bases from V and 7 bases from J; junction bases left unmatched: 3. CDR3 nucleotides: TGTGCCAGCAGCGTGAGCGGGGAAAATGAGCAGTTCTTC. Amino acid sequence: CASSVSGENEQFF.

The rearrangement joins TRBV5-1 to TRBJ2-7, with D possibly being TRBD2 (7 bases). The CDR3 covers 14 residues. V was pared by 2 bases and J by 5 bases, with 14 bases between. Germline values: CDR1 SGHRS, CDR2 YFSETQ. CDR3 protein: CASSLGGGRNEQYF. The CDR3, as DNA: TGCGCCAGCAGCTTAGGGGGGGGCAGAAACGAGCAGTACTTC.

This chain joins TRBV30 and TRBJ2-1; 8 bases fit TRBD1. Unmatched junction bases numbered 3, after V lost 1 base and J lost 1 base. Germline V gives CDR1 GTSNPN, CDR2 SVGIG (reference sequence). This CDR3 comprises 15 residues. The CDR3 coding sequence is TGTGCCTGGAGTGCTGGACAGGGATCCTACAATGAGCAGTTCTTC. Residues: CAWSAGQGSYNEQFF.

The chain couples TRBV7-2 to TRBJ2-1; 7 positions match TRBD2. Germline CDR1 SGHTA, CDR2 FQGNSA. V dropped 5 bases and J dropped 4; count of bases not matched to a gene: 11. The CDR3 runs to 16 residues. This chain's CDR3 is CASSTQSGVGYNEQFF. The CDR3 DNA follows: TGTGCCAGCAGCACCCAGAGCGGGGTGGGTTACAATGAGCAGTTCTTC.

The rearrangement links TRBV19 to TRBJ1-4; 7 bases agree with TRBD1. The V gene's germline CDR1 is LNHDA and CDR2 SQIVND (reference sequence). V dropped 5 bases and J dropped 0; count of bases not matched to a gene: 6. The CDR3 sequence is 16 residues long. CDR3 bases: TGTGCCAGTAGTCTTTATACAGGGGCAACTAATGAAAAACTGTTTTTT. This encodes CASSLYTGATNEKLFF.

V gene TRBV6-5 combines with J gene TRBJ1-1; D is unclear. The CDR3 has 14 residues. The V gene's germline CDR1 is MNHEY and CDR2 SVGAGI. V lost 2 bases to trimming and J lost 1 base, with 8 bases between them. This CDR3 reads CASSYSSKNTEAFF. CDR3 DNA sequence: TGTGCCAGCAGTTACAGCAGCAAGAACACTGAAGCTTTCTTT.